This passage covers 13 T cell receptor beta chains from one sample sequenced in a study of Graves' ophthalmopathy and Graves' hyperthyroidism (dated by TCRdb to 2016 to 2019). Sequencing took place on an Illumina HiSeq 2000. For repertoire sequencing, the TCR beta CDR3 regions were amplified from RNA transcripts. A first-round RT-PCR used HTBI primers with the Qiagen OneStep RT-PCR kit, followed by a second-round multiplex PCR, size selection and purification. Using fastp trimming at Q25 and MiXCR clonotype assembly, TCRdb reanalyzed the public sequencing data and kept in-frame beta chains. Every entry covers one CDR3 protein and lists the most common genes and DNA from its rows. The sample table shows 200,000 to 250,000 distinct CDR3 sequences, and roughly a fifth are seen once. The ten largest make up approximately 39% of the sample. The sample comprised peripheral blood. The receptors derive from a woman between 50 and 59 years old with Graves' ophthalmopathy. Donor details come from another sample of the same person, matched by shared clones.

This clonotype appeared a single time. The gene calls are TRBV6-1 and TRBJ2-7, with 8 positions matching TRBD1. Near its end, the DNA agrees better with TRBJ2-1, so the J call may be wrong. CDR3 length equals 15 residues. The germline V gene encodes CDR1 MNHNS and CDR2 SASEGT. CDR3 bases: TGTGCCAGCGGGGAAGGGGTCAGGGGGCAGGTCGAGCAGTTCTTC. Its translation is CASGEGVRGQVEQFF.

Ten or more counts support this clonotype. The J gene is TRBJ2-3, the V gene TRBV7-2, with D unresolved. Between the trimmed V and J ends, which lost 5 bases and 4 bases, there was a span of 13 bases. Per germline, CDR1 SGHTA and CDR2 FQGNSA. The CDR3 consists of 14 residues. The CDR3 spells CASSRELIPDTQYF. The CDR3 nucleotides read TGTGCCAGCAGCCGAGAGTTAATACCAGATACGCAGTATTTT.

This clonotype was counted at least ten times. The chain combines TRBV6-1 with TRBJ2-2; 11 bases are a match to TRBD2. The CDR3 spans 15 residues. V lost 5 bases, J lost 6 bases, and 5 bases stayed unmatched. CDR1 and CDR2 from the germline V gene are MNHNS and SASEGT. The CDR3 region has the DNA TGTGCCAGCAGTCGTAGCGGGAGGGGTTCCGGGGAGCTGTTTTTT. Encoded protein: CASSRSGRGSGELFF.

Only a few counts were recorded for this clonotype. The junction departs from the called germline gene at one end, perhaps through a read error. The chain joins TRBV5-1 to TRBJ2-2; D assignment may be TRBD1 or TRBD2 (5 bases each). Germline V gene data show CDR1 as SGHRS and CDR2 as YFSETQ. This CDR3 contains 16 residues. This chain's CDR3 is CASSAAGTRNAGELFF. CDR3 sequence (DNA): TGCGCCAGCAGCGCCGCCGGGACCCGGAACGCCGGGGAGCTGTTTTTT.

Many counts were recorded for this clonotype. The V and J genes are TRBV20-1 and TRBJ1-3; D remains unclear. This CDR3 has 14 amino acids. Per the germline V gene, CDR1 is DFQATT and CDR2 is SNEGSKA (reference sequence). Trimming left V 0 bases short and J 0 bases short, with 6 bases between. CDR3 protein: CSARELGSGNTIYF. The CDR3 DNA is TGCAGTGCTAGAGAGTTGGGCTCTGGAAACACCATATATTTT.

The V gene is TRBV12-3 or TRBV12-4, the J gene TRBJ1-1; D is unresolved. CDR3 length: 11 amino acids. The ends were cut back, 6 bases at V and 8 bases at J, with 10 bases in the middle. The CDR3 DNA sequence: TGTGCCAGCAGCTTTAATGGGGAAGCTTTCTTT. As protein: CASSFNGEAFF.

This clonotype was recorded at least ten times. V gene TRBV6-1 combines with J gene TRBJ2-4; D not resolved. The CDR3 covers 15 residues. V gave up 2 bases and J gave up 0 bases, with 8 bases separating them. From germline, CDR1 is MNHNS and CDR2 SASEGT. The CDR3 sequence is CASSEIVLAKNIQYF. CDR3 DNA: TGTGCCAGCAGTGAAATTGTCCTAGCCAAAAACATTCAGTACTTC.

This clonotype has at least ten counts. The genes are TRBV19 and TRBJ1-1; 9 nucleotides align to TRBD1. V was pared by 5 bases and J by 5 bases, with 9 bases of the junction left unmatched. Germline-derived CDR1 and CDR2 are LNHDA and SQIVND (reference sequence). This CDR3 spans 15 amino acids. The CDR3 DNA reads TGTGCCAGTAGTCCCTACGACAGGGGGAGGACTGAAGCTTTCTTT. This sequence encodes CASSPYDRGRTEAFF.

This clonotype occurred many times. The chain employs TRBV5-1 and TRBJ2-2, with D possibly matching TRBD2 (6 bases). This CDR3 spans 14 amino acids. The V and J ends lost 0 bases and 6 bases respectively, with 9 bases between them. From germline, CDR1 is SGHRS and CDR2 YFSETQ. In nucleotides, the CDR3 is TGCGCCAGCAGCTTGGCCGCGGGGCCCGGGGAGCTGTTTTTT. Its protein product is CASSLAAGPGELFF.

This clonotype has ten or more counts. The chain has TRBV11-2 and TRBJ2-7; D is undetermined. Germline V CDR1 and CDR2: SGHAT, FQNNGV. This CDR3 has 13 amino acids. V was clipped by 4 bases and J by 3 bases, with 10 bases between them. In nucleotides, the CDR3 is TGTGCCAGCAGCTCCAGAATTAACTACGAGCAGTACTTC. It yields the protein CASSSRINYEQYF.

The CDR3 DNA reads as TGTGCCAGCAGCAACAGGGGAAAGGGCGAGCAGTACTTC. This encodes CASSNRGKGEQYF. V usage is TRBV7-2 and J usage is TRBJ2-7; 7 bases map to TRBD1. The germline V gene has CDR1 SGHTA and CDR2 FQGNSA. The J segment lost 6 bases and the V segment lost 5 bases, leaving 7 bases of the junction unmatched. The CDR3 covers 13 residues. Drawing the rest from reference TRBV7-2 and TRBJ2-7, the complete variable domain is GAGVSQSPSNKVTEKGKDVELRCDPISGHTALYWYRQSLGQGLEFLIYFQGNSAPDKSGLPSDRFSAERTGGSVSTLTIQRTQQEDSAVYLCASSNRGKGEQYFGPGTRLTVT.

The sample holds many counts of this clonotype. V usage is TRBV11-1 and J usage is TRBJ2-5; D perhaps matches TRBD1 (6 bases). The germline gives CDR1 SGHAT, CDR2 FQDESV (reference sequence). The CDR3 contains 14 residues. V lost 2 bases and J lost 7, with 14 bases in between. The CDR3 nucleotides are TGTGCCAGCAGCTTACATCGGGACACAGGGACCCAGTACTTC. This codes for CASSLHRDTGTQYF. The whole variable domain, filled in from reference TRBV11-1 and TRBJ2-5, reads EAEVAQSPRYKITEKSQAVAFWCDPISGHATLYWYRQILGQGPELLVQFQDESVVDDSQLPKDRFSAERLKGVDSTLKIQPAELGDSAMYLCASSLHRDTGTQYFGPGTRLLVL.

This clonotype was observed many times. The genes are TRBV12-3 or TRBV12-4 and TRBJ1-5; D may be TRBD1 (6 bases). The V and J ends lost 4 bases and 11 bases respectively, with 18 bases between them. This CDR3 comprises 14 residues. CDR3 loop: CASSSTGTDRAQHF. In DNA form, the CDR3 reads TGTGCCAGCAGTTCTACAGGGACCGATCGGGCCCAGCATTTT.